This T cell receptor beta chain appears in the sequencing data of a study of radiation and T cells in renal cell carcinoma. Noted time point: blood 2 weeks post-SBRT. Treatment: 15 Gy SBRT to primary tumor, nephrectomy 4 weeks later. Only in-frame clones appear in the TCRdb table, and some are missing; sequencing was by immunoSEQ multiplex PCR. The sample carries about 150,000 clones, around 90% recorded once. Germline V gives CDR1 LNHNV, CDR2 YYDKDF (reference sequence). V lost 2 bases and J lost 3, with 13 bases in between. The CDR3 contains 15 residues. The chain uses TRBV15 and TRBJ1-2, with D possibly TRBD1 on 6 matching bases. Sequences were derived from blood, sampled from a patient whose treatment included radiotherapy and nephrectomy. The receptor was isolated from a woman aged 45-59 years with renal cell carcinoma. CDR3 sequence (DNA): TGTGCCACCAGCAGACAGGCAGGGGCTCACTATGGCTACACCTTC. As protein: CATSRQAGAHYGYTF. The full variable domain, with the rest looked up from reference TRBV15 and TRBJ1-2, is DAMVIQNPRYQVTQFGKPVTLSCSQTLNHNVMYWYQQKSSQAPKLLFHYYDKDFNNEADTPDNFQSRRPNTSFCFLDIRSPGLGDTAMYLCATSRQAGAHYGYTFGSGTRLTVV.